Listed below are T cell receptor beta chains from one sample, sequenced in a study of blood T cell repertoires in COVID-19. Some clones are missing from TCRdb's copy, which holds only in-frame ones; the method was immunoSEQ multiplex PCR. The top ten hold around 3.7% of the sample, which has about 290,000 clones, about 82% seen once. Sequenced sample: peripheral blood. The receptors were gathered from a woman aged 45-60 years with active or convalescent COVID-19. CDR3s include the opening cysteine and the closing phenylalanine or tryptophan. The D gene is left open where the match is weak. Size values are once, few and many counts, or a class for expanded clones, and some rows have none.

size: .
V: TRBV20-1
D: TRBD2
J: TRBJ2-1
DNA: TGCAGTGCTAGTAAAGCGGGAGGCCCCTACAATGAGCAGTTCTTC
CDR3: CSASKAGGPYNEQFF

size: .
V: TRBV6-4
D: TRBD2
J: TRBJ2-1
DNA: TGTGCCAGCAGTGACAGGGCTAGCGGGAGTATCGATGAGCAGTTCTTC
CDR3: CASSDRASGSIDEQFF

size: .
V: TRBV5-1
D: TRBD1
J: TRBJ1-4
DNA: TGCGCCAGCAGCCCCACGACAGGGCAAGTTGAAAAACTGTTTTTT
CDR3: CASSPTTGQVEKLFF

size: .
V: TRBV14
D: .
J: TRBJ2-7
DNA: TGTGCCAGCAGCCCTGGCAGGGCTATCGACGAGCAGTACTTC
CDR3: CASSPGRAIDEQYF

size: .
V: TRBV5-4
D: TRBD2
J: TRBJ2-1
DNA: TGTGCCAGCAGAAATCTAGCGGGAGGGTTCAATGAGCAGTTCTTC
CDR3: CASRNLAGGFNEQFF

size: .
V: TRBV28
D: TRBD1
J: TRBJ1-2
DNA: TGTGCCAGCAGCAGTCCCGGGACAGGGCCCACTAACTATGGCTACACCTTC
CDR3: CASSSPGTGPTNYGYTF

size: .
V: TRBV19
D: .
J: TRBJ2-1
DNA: TGTGCCAGTAGTAGTAGCGGCCACTCCTACAATGAGCAGTTCTTC
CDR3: CASSSSGHSYNEQFF

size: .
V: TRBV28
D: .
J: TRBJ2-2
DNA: TGTGCCAGCAGTCGCGTACGTCGGTCCGGGGAGCTGTTTTTT
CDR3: CASSRVRRSGELFF

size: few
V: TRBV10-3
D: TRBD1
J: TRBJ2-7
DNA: TGTGCCATCAGTGCGGGACAGGGCCCCTACGAGCAGTACTTC
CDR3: CAISAGQGPYEQYF

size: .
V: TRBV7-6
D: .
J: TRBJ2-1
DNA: TGTGCCAGCAGCTTAGCCCCGTGGGAGAGGTACAATGAGCAGTTCTTC
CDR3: CASSLAPWERYNEQFF

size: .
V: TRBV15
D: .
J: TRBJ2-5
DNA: TGTGCCACCAGCGCCAGTCGGGGTGAGAAGACCCAGTACTTC
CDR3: CATSASRGEKTQYF

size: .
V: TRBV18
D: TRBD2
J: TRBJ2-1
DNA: TGTGCCAGCTCACCCGGACTAGCGGGAGGGAACAATGAGCAGTTCTTC
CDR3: CASSPGLAGGNNEQFF

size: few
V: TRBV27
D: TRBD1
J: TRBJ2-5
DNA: TGTGCCAGCAGTTTATGGGGGACAGGGGGCAGACAGACCCAGTACTTC
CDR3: CASSLWGTGGRQTQYF

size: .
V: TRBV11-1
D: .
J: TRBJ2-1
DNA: TGTGCCAGCACCCCAGGGGTGCCGGGTGAGCAGTTCTTC
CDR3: CASTPGVPGEQFF

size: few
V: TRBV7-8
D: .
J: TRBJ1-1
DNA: TGTGCCAGCAGCTCCGGGACAAGGAACACTGAAGCTTTCTTT
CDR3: CASSSGTRNTEAFF

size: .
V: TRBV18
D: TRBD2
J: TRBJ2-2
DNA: TGTGCCAGCTCACCCTCGGGACTAGCGGGAGTGATCACCGGGGAGCTGTTTTTT
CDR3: CASSPSGLAGVITGELFF

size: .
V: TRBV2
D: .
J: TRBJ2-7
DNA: TGTGCCAGCACCAAGGGAAGGAGGGTCCAAGCCGGTGGGCAGTACTTC
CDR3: CASTKGRRVQAGGQYF

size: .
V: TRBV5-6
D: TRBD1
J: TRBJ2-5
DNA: TGTGCCAGCAGCCCCGGGACAGGGGTAACGGAGACCCAGTACTTC
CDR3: CASSPGTGVTETQYF

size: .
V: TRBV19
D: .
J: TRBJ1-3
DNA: TGTGCCAGTAGTACCAGGGGAGCTGGAAACACCATATATTTT
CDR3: CASSTRGAGNTIYF

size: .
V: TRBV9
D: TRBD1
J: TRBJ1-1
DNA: TGTGCCAGCAGCGTAGGGACAGGGGGCTTAGGTTCTGAAGCTTTCTTT
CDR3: CASSVGTGGLGSEAFF

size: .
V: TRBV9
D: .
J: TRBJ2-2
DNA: TGTGCCAGCAGCGCGCGGATCACCGGGGAGCTGTTTTTT
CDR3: CASSARITGELFF

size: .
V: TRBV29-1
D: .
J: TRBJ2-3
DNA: TGCAGCGTTGAAGTCCTAATCAGGTCGGGAATCGGCACAGATACGCAGTATTTT
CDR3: CSVEVLIRSGIGTDTQYF

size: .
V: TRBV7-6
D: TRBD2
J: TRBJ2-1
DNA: TGTGCCAGCAGCTTATTGGGAACTAGCGGGTACAATGAGCAGTTCTTC
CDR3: CASSLLGTSGYNEQFF

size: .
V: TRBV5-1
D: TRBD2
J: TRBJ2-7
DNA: TGCGCCAGCAGCTTCGGACTAGCGGGAGGAAGGACTACCTACGAGCAGTACTTC
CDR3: CASSFGLAGGRTTYEQYF

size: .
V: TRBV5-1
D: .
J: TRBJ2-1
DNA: TGCGCCAGCAGCTTGGCCCCCGGGACTTACAATGAGCAGTTCTTC
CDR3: CASSLAPGTYNEQFF